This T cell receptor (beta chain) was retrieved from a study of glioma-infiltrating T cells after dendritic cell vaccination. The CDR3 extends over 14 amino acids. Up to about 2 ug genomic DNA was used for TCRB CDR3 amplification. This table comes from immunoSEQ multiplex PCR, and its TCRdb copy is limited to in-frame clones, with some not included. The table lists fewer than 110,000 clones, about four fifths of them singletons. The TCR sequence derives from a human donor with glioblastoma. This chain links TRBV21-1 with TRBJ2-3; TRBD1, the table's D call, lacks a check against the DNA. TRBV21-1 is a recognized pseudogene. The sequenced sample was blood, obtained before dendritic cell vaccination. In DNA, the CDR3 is TGTGCCAGCAGCCTCCAAACAGGGGGAGATACGCAGTATTTT. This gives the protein CASSLQTGGDTQYF.